This T cell receptor beta chain was sequenced during a study of regulatory T cells in long-lasting Graves disease. Across the study: The definition of persistent Graves' disease was over 5 years of antithyroid drugs with positive TSH receptor antibodies.

Study-wide results and caveats: Lower TCR diversity was seen in persistent Graves' patients than in newly diagnosed ones. No thyroid tissue was studied; the work used peripheral blood only. Shared public clonotypes totalled around 2,900 in persistent patients, compared with roughly 970 in new patients.

Losses at the gene ends were 4 bases for V and 4 bases for J; bases not matched to a gene: 12. The CDR3 is made up of 16 amino acids. Germline-derived CDR1 and CDR2 are LNHNV and YYDKDF (reference sequence). This clonotype was observed at least ten times. The antigen is undetermined. As to time point: persistent/refractory GD, antithyroid drugs over 5 years with positive TRAb. Making the TCR library involved RNA that had been extracted from PBMCs. Building the TCR beta libraries relied on iRepertoire HTBI primers, and CDR3 regions underwent Arm-PCR. Each CDR3 protein gets one entry after TCRdb re-called the multiplex PCR reads with MiXCR. Of some 300,000 distinct CDR3 sequences in the sample, roughly 21% are singletons; the top ten hold roughly three fifths.

J is TRBJ1-1 and V is TRBV15, with TRBD1 matching 7 bases. This sample comprised peripheral blood mononuclear cells (PBMCs), obtained when the disease was refractory, from a patient treated with antithyroid drugs. This clonotype was sampled from a female donor with Graves disease. The CDR3 DNA follows: TGTGCCACCAGCACATCATTCCCAGGGGGAGGCACTGAAGCTTTCTTT. It is translated as CATSTSFPGGGTEAFF. The full variable domain, completed using reference TRBV15 and TRBJ1-1, is DAMVIQNPRYQVTQFGKPVTLSCSQTLNHNVMYWYQQKSSQAPKLLFHYYDKDFNNEADTPDNFQSRRPNTSFCFLDIRSPGLGDTAMYLCATSTSFPGGGTEAFFGQGTRLTVV.